Presented here are 10 T cell receptor beta chains from one specimen sequenced in a study of T cells in Graves' hyperthyroidism and ophthalmopathy. Researchers took RNA transcripts and amplified the TCR beta CDR3 regions from them. HTBI primers were used for first-round RT-PCR of the TCR CDR3. TCRdb passed the multiplex PCR reads through MiXCR, listing each CDR3 protein once. The sample shows some 580,000 distinct CDR3 sequences, approximately 15% of them seen only once. The source material was blood. Receptors were obtained from a woman aged 40-49 years with Graves' ophthalmopathy.

This clonotype was seen repeatedly, ten times or more. J is TRBJ1-4 and V is TRBV20-1; D gene uncertain. CDR1 is DFQATT, CDR2 SNEGSKA, per germline (reference sequence). This CDR3 has 11 amino acids. Trimming took off 3 bases at V and 8 bases at J, with 7 bases between the two ends. CDR3 sequence reads: CSASRGEKLFF. In nucleotides, the CDR3 is TGCAGTGCTAGCAGAGGGGAAAAACTGTTTTTT.

This clonotype has at least ten counts. The gene calls are TRBV28 and TRBJ1-1; 7 nucleotides agree with TRBD1. The V gene's germline CDR1 is MDHEN and CDR2 SYDVKM. V was pared by 6 bases and J by 4 bases, with 8 bases of the junction left unmatched. The CDR3 is made up of 14 amino acids. The CDR3 here is CASRLDRVGTEAFF. The CDR3 bases are TGTGCCAGCAGACTAGACAGGGTCGGCACTGAAGCTTTCTTT.

This clonotype came up many times. The rearrangement joins TRBV28 to TRBJ1-5; 11 nucleotides agree with TRBD1. The V gene's germline CDR1 is MDHEN and CDR2 SYDVKM. The CDR3 spans 16 residues. V shed 7 bases and J 7 bases; nucleotides not matched to a gene: 12. CDR3 amino acids: CASNLAGTGGFQPQHF. The CDR3 DNA follows: TGTGCCAGCAATCTAGCGGGGACAGGGGGATTCCAGCCCCAGCATTTT.

At least ten counts were recorded for this clonotype. DNA of the CDR3: TGTGCCAGCAGCTCCCAGACAGGCCTCTCCTACAATGAGCAGTTCTTC. Residues: CASSSQTGLSYNEQFF. The rearrangement links TRBV7-2 to TRBJ2-1, with D perhaps TRBD1 (6 bases). Germline assignment: CDR1 SGHTA and CDR2 FQGNSA. The germline V and J ends were trimmed by 4 bases and 0 bases, with 13 bases remaining between them. The CDR3 runs to 16 residues.

V is TRBV6-1 and J is TRBJ2-3, with 14 bases fitting TRBD2. CDR3 length: 20 residues. Germline CDR1 and CDR2: MNHNS and SASEGT. V shed 6 bases, J shed 2 bases, and the junction held 16 bases outside the gene matches. The CDR3 sequence is CASRLTPGLAGESVTDTQYF. CDR3 DNA: TGTGCCAGCAGACTCACTCCGGGACTAGCGGGAGAATCGGTCACAGATACGCAGTATTTT.

This clonotype was seen repeatedly, ten times or more. V gene TRBV6-1 combines with J gene TRBJ2-1; 9 bases map to TRBD2. Germline V lookup: CDR1 MNHNS, CDR2 SASEGT. The CDR3 covers 14 residues. The trim removed 6 bases at V and 9 bases at J, leaving 9 bases unmatched. CDR3 region: CASSLQTSGFEQFF. CDR3 DNA sequence: TGTGCCAGCAGCCTCCAGACTAGCGGCTTTGAGCAGTTCTTC.

This clonotype was detected ten times or more. The chain uses TRBV2 and TRBJ1-5; 7 bases are shared with TRBD1. This CDR3 comprises 17 residues. Germline V gene lookup returns CDR1 SNHLY and CDR2 FYNNEI. The trim removed 5 bases at V and 8 bases at J, leaving 18 bases unmatched. CDR3: CASSPHTPTGMGEPQHF. As DNA, the CDR3 is TGTGCCAGCAGTCCACATACCCCGACAGGGATGGGGGAGCCCCAGCATTTT.

The table lists this clonotype with a few counts. V usage is TRBV9 and J usage is TRBJ2-1, with 7 bases fitting TRBD1. From germline, CDR1 is SGDLS and CDR2 YYNGEE. After removal of 4 bases from V and 4 bases from J, the junction contained 5 bases not matched to a gene. This CDR3 is built from 14 residues. The CDR3 DNA sequence: TGTGCCAGCAGCCGACAGGGCGTGTACAATGAGCAGTTCTTC. This translates into CASSRQGVYNEQFF.

This rearrangement joins TRBV29-1 to TRBJ2-2; 7 nucleotides align to TRBD1. The V gene's germline CDR1 is SQVTM and CDR2 ANQGSEA. CDR3 length: 14 amino acids. Germline trimming cut 7 bases from V and 1 base from J; bases unmatched to any gene: 6. The CDR3, as DNA: TGCAGCGCCAGGACAGGCATGAACACCGGGGAGCTGTTTTTT. Translation: CSARTGMNTGELFF.

This clonotype was counted ten times or more. The genes are TRBV20-1 and TRBJ1-4; 9 bases fit TRBD1. V was pared by 5 bases and J by 3 bases, with 7 bases of the junction left unmatched. Germline V gene lookup returns CDR1 DFQATT and CDR2 SNEGSKA (reference sequence). The CDR3 runs to 15 residues. CDR3 DNA sequence: TGCAGTGCTTTACCGTACAGGGGGCCTAATGAAAAACTGTTTTTT. Translated: CSALPYRGPNEKLFF.